This T cell receptor (beta chain) was sequenced during a study of T-cell memory formation after mild COVID-19. The wider study: TCR clustering was largely donor specific. Study-wide results and caveats: Contracting clones, day 15 to 85, had balanced CD4/CD8, and later expanders favored CD4+. Detection of some responders pre-infection suggested pre-existing cross-reactive memory T cells participated. Shrinking CD4+ clones resided mostly in CM and EM, and CD8+ ones in EMRA.

Each CDR3 protein is one row after TCRdb ran MiXCR on the 5' RACE reads. The sample lists some 150,000 distinct CDR3 sequences; around 25% were seen once. Germline assignment: CDR1 MNHEY and CDR2 SMNVEV (reference sequence). This CDR3 is built from 13 residues. V was trimmed by 3 bases and J by 2 bases, leaving 7 bases between them. This clonotype came up a few times. The antigen remains undetermined. The chain joins TRBV27 to TRBJ1-2, with D unresolved. The TCR comes from an adult woman who had mild COVID-19 (a few samples of this study predate the infection). Cell type and time point are not known. The sample consisted of PBMCs or a T cell subset sorted from them (not recorded which). The CDR3 here is CASSFGTNYGYTF. The CDR3 region has the DNA TGTGCCAGCAGTTTTGGTACGAACTATGGCTACACCTTC.